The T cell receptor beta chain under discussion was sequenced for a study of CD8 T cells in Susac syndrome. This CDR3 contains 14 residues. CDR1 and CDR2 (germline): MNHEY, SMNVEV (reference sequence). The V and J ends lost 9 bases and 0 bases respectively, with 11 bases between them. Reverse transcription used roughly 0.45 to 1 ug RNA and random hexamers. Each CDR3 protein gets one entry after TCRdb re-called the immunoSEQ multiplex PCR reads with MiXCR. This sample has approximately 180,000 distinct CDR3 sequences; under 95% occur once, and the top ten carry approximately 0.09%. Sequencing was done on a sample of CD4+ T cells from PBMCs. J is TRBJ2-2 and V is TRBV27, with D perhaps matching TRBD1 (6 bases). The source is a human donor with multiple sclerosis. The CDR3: CASRGFPNTGELFF. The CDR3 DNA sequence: TGTGCCAGTAGGGGGTTTCCGAACACCGGGGAGCTGTTTTTT.